This TCR beta chain appears in the sequencing data of a study of T cell repertoires in cytomegalovirus infection. Study information: In the study, CMV epitopes included recently identified HLA-C-restricted and well-studied HLA-B-restricted ones. Indicated by public TCR beta signatures were CMV infection and matching HLA type.

With 4 bases clipped from V and 3 bases from J, the junction kept 9 bases outside the gene matches. The CDR3 sequence is 16 residues long. Germline V gene lookup returns CDR1 KGHDR and CDR2 SFDVKD. TCRdb reanalysed the reads using MiXCR and keeps one entry per CDR3 protein. Of 650,000 to 900,000 distinct CDR3 sequences listed, approximately 32% are singletons. There are a few counts of this clonotype. Its antigen is not known. Whole-study findings and limits: The response measured ex vivo was dominated by TCR beta clonotypes (HLA-C-restricted and CMV-specific).

This TCR derives from a human donor in good health (CMV status not recorded). Some clones in this sample may be carry-over from other donors' samples. The chain employs TRBV24-1 and TRBJ1-2, with 8 positions matching TRBD1. The material sequenced was cultured CD8+ T cells from PBMCs, taken from culture after CMV antigen stimulation. The CDR3 spells CATSDRGQALDYGYTF. In nucleotides, the CDR3 is TGTGCCACCAGTGACCGGGGACAGGCGCTAGACTATGGCTACACCTTC.